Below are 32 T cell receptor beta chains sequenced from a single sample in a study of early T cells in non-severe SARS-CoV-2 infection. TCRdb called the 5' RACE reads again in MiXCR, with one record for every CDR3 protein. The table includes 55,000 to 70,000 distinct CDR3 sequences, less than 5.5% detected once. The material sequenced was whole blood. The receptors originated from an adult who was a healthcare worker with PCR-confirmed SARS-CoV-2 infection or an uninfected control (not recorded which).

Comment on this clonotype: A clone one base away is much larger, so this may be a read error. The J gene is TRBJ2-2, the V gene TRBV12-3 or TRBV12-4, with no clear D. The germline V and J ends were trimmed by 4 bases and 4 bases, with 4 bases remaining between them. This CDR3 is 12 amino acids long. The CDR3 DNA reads TGTGCCAGCAGTTGGGTCACCGGGGAGCTGTTTTTT. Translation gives CASSWVTGELFF.

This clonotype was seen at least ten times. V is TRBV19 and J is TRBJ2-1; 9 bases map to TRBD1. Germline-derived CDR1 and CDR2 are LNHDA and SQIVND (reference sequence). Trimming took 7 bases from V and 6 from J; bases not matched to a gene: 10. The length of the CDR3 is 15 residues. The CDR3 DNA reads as TGTGCCAGTACCATAGAGGGACAGGGTCGCAATGAGCAGTTCTTC. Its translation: CASTIEGQGRNEQFF.

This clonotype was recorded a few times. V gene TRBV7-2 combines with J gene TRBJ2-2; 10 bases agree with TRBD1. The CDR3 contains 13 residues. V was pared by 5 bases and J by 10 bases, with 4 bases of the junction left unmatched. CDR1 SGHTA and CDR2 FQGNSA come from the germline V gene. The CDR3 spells CASSLDRGSELFF. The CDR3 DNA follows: TGTGCCAGCAGCCTGGACAGGGGGTCGGAGCTGTTTTTT.

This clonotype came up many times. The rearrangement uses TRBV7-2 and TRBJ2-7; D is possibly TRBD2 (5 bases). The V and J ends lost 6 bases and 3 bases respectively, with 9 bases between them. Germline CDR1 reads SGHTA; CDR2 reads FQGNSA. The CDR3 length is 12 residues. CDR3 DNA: TGTGCCAGCAGTTTGGGGAGCTACGAGCAGTACTTC. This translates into CASSLGSYEQYF.

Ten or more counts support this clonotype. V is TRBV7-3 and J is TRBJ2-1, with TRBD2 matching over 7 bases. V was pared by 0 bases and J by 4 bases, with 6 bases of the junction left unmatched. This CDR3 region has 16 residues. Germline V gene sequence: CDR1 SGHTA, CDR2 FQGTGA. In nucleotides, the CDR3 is TGTGCCAGCAGCTTAACAGTGCGGGGGTATTACAATGAGCAGTTCTTC. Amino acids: CASSLTVRGYYNEQFF.

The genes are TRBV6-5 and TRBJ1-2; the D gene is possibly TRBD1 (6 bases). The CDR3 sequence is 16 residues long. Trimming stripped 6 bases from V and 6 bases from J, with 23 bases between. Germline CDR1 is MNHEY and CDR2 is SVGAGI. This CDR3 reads CASSKRYGQSPHGYTF. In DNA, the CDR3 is TGTGCCAGCAGCAAGCGTTACGGACAGTCTCCTCATGGCTACACCTTC.

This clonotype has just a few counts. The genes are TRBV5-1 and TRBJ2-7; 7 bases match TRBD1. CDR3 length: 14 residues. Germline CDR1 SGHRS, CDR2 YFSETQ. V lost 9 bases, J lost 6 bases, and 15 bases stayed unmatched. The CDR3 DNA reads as TGCGCCACCTCATTCAACGACAGGGCCTCCGAGCAGTACTTC. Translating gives CATSFNDRASEQYF.

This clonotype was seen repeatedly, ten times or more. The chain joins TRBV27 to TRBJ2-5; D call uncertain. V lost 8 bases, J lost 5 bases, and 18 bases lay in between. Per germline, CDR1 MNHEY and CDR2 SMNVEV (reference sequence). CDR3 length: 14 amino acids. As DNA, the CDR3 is TGTGCCAGCCGCACCAGTAGGACCCCTGAGACCCAGTACTTC. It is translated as CASRTSRTPETQYF.

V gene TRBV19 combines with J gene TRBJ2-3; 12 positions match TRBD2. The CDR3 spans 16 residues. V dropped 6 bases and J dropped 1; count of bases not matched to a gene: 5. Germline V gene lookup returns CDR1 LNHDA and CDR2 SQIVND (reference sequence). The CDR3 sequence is CASSRTSGMGTDTQYF. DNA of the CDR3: TGTGCCAGTAGCCGGACTAGCGGGATGGGCACAGATACGCAGTATTTT.

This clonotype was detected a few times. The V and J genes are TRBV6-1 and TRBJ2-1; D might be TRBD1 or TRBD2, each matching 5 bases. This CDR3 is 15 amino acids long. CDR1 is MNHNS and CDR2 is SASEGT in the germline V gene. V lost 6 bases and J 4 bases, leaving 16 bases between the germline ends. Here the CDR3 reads CASSSMGVGYNEQFF. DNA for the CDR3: TGTGCCAGCAGCTCGATGGGGGTTGGATACAATGAGCAGTTCTTC.

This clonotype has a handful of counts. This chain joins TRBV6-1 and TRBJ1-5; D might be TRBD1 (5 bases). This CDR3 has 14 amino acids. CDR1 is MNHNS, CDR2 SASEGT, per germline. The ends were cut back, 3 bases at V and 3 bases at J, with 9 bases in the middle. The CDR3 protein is CASSDTGYNQPQHF. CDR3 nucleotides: TGTGCCAGCAGTGACACAGGTTACAATCAGCCCCAGCATTTT.

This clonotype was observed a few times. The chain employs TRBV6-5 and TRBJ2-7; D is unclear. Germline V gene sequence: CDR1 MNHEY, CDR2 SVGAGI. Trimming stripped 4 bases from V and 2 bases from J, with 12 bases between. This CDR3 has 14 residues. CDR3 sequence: CASSSTAFPYEQYF. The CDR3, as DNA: TGTGCCAGCAGTTCCACAGCCTTTCCCTACGAGCAGTACTTC.

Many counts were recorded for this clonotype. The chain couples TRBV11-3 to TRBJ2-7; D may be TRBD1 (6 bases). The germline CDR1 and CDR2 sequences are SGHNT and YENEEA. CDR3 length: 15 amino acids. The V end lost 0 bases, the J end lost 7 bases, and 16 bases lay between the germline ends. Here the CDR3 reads CASSLDGTPIREQYF. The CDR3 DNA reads TGTGCCAGCAGCTTAGATGGGACACCCATTCGGGAGCAGTACTTC.

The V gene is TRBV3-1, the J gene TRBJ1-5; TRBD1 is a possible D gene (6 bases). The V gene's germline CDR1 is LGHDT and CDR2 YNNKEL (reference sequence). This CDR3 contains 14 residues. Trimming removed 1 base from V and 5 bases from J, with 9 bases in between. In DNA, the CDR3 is TGTGCCAGCAGCCAAGCAGGGGAGGATCAGCCCCAGCATTTT. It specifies CASSQAGEDQPQHF. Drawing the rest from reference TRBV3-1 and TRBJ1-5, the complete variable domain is DTAVSQTPKYLVTQMGNDKSIKCEQNLGHDTMYWYKQDSKKFLKIMFSYNNKELIINETVPNRFSPKSPDKAHLNLHINSLELGDSAVYFCASSQAGEDQPQHFGDGTRLSIL.

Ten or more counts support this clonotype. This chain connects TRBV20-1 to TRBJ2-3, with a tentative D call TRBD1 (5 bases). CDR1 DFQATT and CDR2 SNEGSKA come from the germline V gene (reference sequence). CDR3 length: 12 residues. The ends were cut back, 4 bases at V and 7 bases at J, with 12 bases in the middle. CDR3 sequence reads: CSAKNRFYTQYF. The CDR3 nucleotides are TGCAGTGCTAAAAACAGGTTTTATACGCAGTATTTT.

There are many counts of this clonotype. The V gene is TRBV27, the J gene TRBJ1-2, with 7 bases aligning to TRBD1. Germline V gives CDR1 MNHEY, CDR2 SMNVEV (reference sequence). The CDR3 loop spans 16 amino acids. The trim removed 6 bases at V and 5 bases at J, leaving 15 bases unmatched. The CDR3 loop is CASRLSSGGLWYGYTF. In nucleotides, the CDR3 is TGTGCCAGCAGACTTTCCTCAGGGGGGCTTTGGTATGGCTACACCTTC.

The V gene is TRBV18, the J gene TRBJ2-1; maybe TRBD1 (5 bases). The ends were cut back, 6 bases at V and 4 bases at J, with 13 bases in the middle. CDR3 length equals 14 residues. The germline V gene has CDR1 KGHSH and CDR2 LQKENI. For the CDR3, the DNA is TGTGCCAGCTCCCTCGACAGAAGTTACAATGAGCAGTTCTTC. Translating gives CASSLDRSYNEQFF.

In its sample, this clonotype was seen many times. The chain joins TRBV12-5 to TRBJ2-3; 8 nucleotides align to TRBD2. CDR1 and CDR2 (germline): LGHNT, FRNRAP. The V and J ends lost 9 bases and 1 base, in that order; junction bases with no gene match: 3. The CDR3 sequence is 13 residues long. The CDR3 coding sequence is TGTGCTAGCCAGACTAGCGGCACAGATACGCAGTATTTT. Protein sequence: CASQTSGTDTQYF. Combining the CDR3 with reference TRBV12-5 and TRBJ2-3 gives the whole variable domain DARVTQTPRHKVTEMGQEVTMRCQPILGHNTVFWYRQTMMQGLELLAYFRNRAPLDDSGMPKDRFSAEMPDATLATLKIQPSEPRDSAVYFCASQTSGTDTQYFGPGTRLTVL.

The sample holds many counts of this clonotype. CDR3 bases: TGTGCCAGCAGTGCCTACATGAACACTGAAGCTTTCTTT. Translation: CASSAYMNTEAFF. This chain joins TRBV2 and TRBJ1-1; no reliable D call. In germline, CDR1 is SNHLY, CDR2 FYNNEI. CDR3 length equals 13 residues. V lost 4 bases and J lost 0, with 6 bases in between.

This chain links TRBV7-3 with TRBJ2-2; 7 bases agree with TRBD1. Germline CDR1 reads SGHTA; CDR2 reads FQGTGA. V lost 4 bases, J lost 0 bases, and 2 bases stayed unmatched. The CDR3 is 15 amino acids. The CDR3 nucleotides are TGTGCCAGCAGCTCGCAGGGGGCGAACACCGGGGAGCTGTTTTTT. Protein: CASSSQGANTGELFF.

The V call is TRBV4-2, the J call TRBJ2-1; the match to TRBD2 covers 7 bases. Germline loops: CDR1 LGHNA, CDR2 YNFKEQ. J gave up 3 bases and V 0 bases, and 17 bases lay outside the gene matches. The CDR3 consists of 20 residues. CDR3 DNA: TGTGCCAGCAGCCAAGATAAGGGGATCGGGGGACTAAAAGGCTACAATGAGCAGTTCTTC. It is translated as CASSQDKGIGGLKGYNEQFF.

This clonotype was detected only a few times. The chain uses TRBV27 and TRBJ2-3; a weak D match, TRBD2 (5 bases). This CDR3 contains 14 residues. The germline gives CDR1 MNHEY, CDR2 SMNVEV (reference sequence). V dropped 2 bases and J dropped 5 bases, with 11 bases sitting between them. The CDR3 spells CASSLQAGLDTQYF. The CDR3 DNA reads TGTGCCAGCAGTTTACAGGCCGGACTAGATACGCAGTATTTT.

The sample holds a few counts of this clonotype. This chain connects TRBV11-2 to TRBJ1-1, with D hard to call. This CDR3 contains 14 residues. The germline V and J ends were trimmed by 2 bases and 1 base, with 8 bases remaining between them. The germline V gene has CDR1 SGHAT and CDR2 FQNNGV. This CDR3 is CASSLSLANTEAFF. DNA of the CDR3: TGTGCCAGCAGCTTAAGTCTAGCGAACACTGAAGCTTTCTTT.

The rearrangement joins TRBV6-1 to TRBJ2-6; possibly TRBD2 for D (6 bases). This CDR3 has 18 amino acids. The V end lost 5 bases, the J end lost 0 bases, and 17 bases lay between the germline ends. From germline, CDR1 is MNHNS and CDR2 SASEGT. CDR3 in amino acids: CASSLGGNRHSGANVLTF. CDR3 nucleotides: TGTGCCAGCAGTTTGGGCGGGAACCGGCACTCTGGGGCCAACGTCCTGACTTTC.

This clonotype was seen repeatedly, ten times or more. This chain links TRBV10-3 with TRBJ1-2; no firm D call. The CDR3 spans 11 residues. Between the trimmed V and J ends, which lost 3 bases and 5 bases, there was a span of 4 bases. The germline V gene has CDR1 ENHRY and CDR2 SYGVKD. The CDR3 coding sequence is TGTGCCATCAGTGAAAGTTATGGCTACACCTTC. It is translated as CAISESYGYTF.

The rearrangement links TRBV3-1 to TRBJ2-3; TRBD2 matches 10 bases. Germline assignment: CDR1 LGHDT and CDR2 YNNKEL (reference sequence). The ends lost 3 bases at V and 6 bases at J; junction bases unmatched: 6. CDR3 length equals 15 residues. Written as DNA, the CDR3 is TGTGCCAGCAGCCACAGCGGGGGGGCCTCGGATACGCAGTATTTT. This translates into CASSHSGGASDTQYF.

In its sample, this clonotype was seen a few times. CDR3 bases: TGTGCCAGCAGCTGGACAGCTGATATAGGATATGGCTACACCTTC. It is translated as CASSWTADIGYGYTF. The V gene is TRBV11-2, the J gene TRBJ1-2; a possible D gene is TRBD1 (6 bases). V lost 4 bases and J lost 5, with 17 bases in between. Germline lookup yields CDR1 SGHAT and CDR2 FQNNGV. The CDR3 loop spans 15 amino acids. The full variable domain, with the rest looked up from reference TRBV11-2 and TRBJ1-2, is EAGVAQSPRYKIIEKRQSVAFWCNPISGHATLYWYQQILGQGPKLLIQFQNNGVVDDSQLPKDRFSAERLKGVDSTLKIQPAKLEDSAVYLCASSWTADIGYGYTFGSGTRLTVV.

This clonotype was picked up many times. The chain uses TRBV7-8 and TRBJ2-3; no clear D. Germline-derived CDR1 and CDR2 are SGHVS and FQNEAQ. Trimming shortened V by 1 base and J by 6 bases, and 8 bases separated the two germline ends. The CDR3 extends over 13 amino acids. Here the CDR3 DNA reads TGTGCCAGCAGCTTAGTGGGCTATGATACGCAGTATTTT. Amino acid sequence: CASSLVGYDTQYF.

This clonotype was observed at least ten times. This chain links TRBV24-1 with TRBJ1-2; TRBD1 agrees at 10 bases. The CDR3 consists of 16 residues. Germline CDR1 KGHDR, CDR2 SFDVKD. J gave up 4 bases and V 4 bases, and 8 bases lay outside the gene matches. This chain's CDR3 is CATSEAGQGGGYGYTF. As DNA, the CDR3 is TGTGCCACCAGTGAGGCCGGACAGGGGGGCGGCTATGGCTACACCTTC.

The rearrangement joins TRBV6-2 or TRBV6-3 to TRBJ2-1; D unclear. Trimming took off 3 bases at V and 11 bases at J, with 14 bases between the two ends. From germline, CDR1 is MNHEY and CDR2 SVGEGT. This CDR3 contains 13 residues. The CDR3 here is CASSYSPSRKQFF. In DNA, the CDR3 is TGTGCCAGCAGTTATTCGCCCAGTAGGAAGCAGTTCTTC.

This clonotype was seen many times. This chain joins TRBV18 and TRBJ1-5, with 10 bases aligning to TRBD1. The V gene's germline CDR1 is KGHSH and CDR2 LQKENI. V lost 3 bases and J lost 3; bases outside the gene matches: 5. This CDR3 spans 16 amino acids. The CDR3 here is CASSPTGQGINQPQHF. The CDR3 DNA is TGTGCCAGCTCACCGACGGGACAGGGGATCAATCAGCCCCAGCATTTT.

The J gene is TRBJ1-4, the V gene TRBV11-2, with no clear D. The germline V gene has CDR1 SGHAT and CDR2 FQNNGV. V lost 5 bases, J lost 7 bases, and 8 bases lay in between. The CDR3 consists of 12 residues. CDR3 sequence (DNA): TGTGCCAGCAGCCTCGCAGGTGAAAAACTGTTTTTT. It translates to CASSLAGEKLFF.